The rows below give T cell receptor beta chains drawn from one sample of a study of T cell responses to AZD1222 COVID-19 vaccine. Only in-frame clones appear in the TCRdb table, and some are missing; sequencing was by immunoSEQ multiplex PCR. The data hold some 120,000 clones, with around 90% observed a single time. The source material was peripheral blood, sampled on day 0 of AZD1222 vaccination. These receptors were taken from an adult in good health. CDR3s include the opening cysteine and the closing phenylalanine or tryptophan. D genes are given only for firm matches. The size of a clone is reported for some rows only, either as once, few or many, or as a class for expanded clones.

-,-,TRBV24-1,TRBJ2-1,TGTGCCACCAGTCCGACTGGGGGTGAGCAGTTCTTC,CATSPTGGEQFF
-,once,TRBV28,TRBJ1-1,TGTGCCAGCAGTTTACAACAACAGGCGGTGAACACTGAAGCTTTCTTT,CASSLQQQAVNTEAFF
TRBD2,-,TRBV2,TRBJ2-7,TGTGCCAGCAGCGCCTGGGGTAGCGGGGCAGACGAGCAGTACTTC,CASSAWGSGADEQYF
-,-,TRBV2,TRBJ2-3,TGTGCCAGTCTAGAGGGAGGAGGTTTAGATACGCAGTATTTT,CASLEGGGLDTQYF
-,-,TRBV28,TRBJ2-7,TGTGCCAGCAGTTTCATGCCCGAGGGTTCGGGACACTACGAGCAGTACTTC,CASSFMPEGSGHYEQYF
-,-,TRBV12-3/TRBV12-4,TRBJ2-2,TGTGCCAGCAGCAAGGGGTCCGGGGAGCTGTTTTTT,CASSKGSGELFF
TRBD1,few,TRBV28,TRBJ2-1,TGTGCCAGCAGCTCACCTTCCGGGACAGGCTACAATGAGCAGTTCTTC,CASSSPSGTGYNEQFF
-,-,TRBV4-2,TRBJ1-1,TGTGCCAGCAGCGTCGAAGGTATGAACACTGAAGCTTTCTTT,CASSVEGMNTEAFF
-,-,TRBV5-1,TRBJ1-1,TGCGCCAGCAGCAAAGACGGGAACACTGAAGCTTTCTTT,CASSKDGNTEAFF
-,-,TRBV7-3,TRBJ2-1,TGTGCCAGCAGCTACCAGGGGGGGTCCTACAATGAGCAGTTCTTC,CASSYQGGSYNEQFF
-,-,TRBV10-3,TRBJ1-5,TGTGCCATCAGTGAAGGAGGTGGCAATCAGCCCCAGCATTTT,CAISEGGGNQPQHF
-,-,TRBV7-2,TRBJ2-1,TGTGCCAGCAGCTTAGCCTGGCAGTCGAATGAGCAGTTCTTC,CASSLAWQSNEQFF
-,-,TRBV25-1,TRBJ1-2,TGTGCCAGTTCGAACATACCAAGCTATGGCTACACCTTC,CASSNIPSYGYTF
-,-,TRBV5-3,TRBJ2-3,TGTGCCAGAAGCTTGCAACCCACAGATACGCAGTATTTT,CARSLQPTDTQYF
TRBD1,once,TRBV19,TRBJ1-5,TGTGCCAGTAGTATGGGGGACAGGGAGGTTCAGCCCCAGCATTTT,CASSMGDREVQPQHF
-,-,TRBV2,TRBJ2-3,TGTGCCAGCAGTGAACTGGGGGATACGCAGTATTTT,CASSELGDTQYF
-,few,TRBV18,TRBJ1-5,TGTGCCAGCCGAGGGTCTCCAGAACAGCCCCAGCATTTT,CASRGSPEQPQHF